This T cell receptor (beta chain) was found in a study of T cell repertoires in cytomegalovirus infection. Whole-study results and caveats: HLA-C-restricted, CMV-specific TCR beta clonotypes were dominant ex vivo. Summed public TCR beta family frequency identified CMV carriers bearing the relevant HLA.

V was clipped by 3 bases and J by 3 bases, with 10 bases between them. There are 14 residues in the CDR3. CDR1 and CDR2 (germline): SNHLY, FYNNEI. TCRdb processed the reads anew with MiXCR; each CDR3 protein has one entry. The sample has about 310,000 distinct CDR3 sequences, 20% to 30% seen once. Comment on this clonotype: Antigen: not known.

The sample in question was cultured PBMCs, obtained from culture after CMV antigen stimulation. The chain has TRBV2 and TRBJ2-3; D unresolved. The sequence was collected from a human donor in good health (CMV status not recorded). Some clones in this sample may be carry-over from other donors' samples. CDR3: CASSERQVTDTQYF. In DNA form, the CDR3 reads TGTGCCAGCAGTGAGAGGCAGGTTACAGATACGCAGTATTTT.